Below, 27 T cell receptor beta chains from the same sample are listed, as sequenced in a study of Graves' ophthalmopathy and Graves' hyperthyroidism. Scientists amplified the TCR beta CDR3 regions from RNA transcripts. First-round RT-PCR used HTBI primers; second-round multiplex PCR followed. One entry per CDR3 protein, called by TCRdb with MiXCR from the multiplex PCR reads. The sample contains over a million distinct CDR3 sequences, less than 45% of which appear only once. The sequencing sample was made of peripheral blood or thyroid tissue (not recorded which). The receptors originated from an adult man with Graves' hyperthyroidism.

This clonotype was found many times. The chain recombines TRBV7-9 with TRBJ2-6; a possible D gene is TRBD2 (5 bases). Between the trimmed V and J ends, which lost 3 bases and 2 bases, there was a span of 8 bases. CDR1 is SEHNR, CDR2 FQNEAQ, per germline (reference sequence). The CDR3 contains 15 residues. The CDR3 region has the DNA TGTGCCAGCAGCTTTATCGGGGCTGGGGCCAACGTCCTGACTTTC. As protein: CASSFIGAGANVLTF.

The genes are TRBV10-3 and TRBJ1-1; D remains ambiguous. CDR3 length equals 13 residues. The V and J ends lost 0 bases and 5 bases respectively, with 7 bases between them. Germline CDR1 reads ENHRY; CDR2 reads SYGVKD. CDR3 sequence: CAISESVRTEAFF. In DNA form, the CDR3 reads TGTGCCATCAGTGAGTCGGTTCGGACTGAAGCTTTCTTT.

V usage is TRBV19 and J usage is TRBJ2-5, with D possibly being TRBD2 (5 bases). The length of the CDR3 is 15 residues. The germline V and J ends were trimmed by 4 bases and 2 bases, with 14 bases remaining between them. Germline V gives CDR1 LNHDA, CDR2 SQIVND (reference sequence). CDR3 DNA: TGTGCCAGTAGTAATCCTATCGGGATACAAGAGACCCAGTACTTC. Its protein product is CASSNPIGIQETQYF. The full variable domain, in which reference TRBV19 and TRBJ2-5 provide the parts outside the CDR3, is DGGITQSPKYLFRKEGQNVTLSCEQNLNHDAMYWYRQDPGQGLRLIYYSQIVNDFQKGDIAEGYSVSREKKESFPLTVTSAQKNPTAFYLCASSNPIGIQETQYFGPGTRLLVL.

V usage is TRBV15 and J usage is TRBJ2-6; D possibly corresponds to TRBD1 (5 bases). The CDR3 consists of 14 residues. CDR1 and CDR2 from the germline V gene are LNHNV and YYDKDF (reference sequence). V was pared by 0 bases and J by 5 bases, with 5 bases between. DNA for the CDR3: TGTGCCACCAGCAGAGAGGACAGGGCCAACGTCCTGACTTTC. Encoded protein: CATSREDRANVLTF.

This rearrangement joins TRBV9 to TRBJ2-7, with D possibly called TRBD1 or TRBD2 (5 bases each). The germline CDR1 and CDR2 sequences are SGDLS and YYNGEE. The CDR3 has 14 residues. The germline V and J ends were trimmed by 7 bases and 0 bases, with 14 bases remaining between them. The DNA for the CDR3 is TGTGCCAGCGGCGCGGGTGACAGCTCCTACGAGCAGTACTTC. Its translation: CASGAGDSSYEQYF.

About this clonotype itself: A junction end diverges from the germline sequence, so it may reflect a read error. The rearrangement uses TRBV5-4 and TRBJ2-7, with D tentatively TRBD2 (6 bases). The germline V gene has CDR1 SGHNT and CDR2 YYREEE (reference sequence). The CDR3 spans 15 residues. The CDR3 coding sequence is TGTGCCAGCAGCGGAGGGACGGCGAGCTCCTACGAGCAGCACTTC. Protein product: CASSGGTASSYEQHF. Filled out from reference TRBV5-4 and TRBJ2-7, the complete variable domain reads ETGVTQSPTHLIKTRGQQVTLRCSSQSGHNTVSWYQQALGQGPQFIFQYYREEENGRGNFPPRFSGLQFPNYSSELNVNALELDDSALYLCASSGGTASSYEQHFGPGTRLTVT.

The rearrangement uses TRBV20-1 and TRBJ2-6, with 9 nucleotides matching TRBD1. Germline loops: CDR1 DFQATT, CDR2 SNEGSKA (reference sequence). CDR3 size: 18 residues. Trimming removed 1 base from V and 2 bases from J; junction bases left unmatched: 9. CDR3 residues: CSARGRWTGETGANVLTF. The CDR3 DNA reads TGCAGTGCTAGAGGCAGGTGGACAGGGGAGACTGGGGCCAACGTCCTGACTTTC.

CDR3 bases: TGTGCCACCAGCAGAACAGGAGTAGAGACCCAGTACTTC. It is translated as CATSRTGVETQYF. This chain uses TRBV15 with TRBJ2-5, with D possibly matching TRBD1 (5 bases). Germline V gene data show CDR1 as LNHNV and CDR2 as YYDKDF (reference sequence). This CDR3 spans 13 amino acids. The V end lost 2 bases, the J end lost 4 bases, and 8 bases lay between the germline ends. Combining the CDR3 with reference TRBV15 and TRBJ2-5 gives the whole variable domain DAMVIQNPRYQVTQFGKPVTLSCSQTLNHNVMYWYQQKSSQAPKLLFHYYDKDFNNEADTPDNFQSRRPNTSFCFLDIRSPGLGDTAMYLCATSRTGVETQYFGPGTRLLVL.

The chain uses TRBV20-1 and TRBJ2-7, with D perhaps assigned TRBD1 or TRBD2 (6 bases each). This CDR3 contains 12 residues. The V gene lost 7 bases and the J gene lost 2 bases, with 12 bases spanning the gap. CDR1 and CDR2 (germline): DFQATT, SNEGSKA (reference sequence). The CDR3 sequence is CSVGGHPYEQYF. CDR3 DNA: TGCAGTGTGGGGGGACACCCCTACGAGCAGTACTTC.

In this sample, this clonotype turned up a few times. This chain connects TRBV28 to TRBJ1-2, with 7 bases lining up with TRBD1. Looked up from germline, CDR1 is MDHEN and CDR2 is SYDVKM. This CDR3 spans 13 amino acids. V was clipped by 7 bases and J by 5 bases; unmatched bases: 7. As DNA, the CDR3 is TGTGCCAGCACCGTACAGGGGATGTATGGCTACACCTTC. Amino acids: CASTVQGMYGYTF.

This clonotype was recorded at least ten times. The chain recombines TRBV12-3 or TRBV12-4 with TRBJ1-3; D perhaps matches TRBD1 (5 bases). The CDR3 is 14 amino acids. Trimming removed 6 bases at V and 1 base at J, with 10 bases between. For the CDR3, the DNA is TGTGCCAGCAGCCCGACAGTTTCTGGAAACACCATATATTTT. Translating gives CASSPTVSGNTIYF.

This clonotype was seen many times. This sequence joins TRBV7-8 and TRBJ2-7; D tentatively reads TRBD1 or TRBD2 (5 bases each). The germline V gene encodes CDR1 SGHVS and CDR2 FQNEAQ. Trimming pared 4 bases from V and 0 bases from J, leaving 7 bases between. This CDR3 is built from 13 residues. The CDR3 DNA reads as TGTGCCAGCAGCTGGGACGTCTCCTACGAGCAGTACTTC. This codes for CASSWDVSYEQYF.

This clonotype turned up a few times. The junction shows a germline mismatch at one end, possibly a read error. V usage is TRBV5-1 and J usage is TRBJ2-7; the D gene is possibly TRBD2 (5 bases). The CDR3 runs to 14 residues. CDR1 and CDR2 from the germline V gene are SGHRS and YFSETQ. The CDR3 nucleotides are TGTGCCAGCAGCGCGACGACGGAGGTCTACGAGCAGTACTTC. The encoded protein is CASSATTEVYEQYF.

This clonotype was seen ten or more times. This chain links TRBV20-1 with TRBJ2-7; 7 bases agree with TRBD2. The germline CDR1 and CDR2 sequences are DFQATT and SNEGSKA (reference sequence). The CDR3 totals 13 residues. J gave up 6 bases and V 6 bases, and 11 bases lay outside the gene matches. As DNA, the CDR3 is TGCAGTGCCGCCGGGACTAAGTTTCGCGAGCAGTACTTC. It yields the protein CSAAGTKFREQYF.

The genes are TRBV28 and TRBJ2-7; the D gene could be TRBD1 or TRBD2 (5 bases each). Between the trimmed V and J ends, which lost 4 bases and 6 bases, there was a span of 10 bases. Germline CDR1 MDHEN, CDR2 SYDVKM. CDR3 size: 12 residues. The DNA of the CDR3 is TGTGCCAGCAGTTCCTCAGGGACCGAGCAGTACTTC. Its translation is CASSSSGTEQYF.

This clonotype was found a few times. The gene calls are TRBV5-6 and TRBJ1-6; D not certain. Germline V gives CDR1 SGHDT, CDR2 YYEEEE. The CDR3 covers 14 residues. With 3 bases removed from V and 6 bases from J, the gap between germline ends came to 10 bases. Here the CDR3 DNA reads TGTGCCAGCAGCTCCCTGGGCCCTAATTCACCCCTCCACTTT. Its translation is CASSSLGPNSPLHF.

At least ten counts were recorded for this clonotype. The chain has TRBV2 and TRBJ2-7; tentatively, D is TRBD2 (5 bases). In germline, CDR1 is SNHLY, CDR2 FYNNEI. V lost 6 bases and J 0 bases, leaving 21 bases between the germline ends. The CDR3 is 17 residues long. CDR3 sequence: CASSDQPRRLTSYEQYF. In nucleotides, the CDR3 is TGTGCCAGCAGCGACCAACCAAGACGACTAACCTCCTACGAGCAGTACTTC.

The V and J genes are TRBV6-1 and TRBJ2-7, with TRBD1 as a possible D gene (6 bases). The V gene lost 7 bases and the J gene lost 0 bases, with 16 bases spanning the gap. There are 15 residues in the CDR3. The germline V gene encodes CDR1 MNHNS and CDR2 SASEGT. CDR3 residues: CASTRRQANSYEQYF. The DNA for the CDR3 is TGTGCCAGCACCCGCCGACAGGCCAACTCCTACGAGCAGTACTTC.

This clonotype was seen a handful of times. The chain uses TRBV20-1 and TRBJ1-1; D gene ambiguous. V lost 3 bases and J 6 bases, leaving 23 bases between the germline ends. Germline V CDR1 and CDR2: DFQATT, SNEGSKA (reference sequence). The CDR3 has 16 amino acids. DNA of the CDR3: TGCAGTGCTAGGAGTCCGATAGGGCTATCATCCCCTGAAGCTTTCTTT. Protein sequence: CSARSPIGLSSPEAFF.

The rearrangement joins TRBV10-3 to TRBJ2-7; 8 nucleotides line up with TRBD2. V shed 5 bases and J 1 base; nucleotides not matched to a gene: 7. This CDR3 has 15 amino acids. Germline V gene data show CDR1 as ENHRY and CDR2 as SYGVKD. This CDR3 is CAISNDLAGSYEQYF. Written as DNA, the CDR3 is TGTGCCATCAGTAACGACTTAGCGGGGTCCTACGAGCAGTACTTC.

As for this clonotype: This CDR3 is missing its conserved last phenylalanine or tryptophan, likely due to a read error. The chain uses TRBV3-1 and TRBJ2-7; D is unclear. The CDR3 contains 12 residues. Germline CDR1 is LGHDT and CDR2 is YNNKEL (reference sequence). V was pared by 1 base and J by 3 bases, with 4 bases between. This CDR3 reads CASSQAGYEQYC. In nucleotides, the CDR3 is TGTGCCAGCAGCCAAGCCGGCTACGAGCAGTACTGC.

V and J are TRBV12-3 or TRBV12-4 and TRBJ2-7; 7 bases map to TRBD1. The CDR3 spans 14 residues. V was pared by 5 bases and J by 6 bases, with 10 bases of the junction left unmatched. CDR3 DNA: TGTGCCAGCAGTCAGACAGGGACCCCTCTCGAGCAGTACTTC. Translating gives CASSQTGTPLEQYF.

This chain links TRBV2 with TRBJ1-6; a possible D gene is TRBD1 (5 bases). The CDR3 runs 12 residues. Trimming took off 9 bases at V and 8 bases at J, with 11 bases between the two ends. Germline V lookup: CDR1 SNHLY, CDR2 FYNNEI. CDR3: CARGCRDSPLHF. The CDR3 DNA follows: TGTGCCAGAGGTTGCAGGGATTCACCCCTCCACTTT. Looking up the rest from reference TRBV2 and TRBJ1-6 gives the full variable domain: EPEVTQTPSHQVTQMGQEVILRCVPISNHLYFYWYRQILGQKVEFLVSFYNNEISEKSEIFDDQFSVERPDGSNFTLKIRSTKLEDSAMYFCARGCRDSPLHFGNGTRLTVT.

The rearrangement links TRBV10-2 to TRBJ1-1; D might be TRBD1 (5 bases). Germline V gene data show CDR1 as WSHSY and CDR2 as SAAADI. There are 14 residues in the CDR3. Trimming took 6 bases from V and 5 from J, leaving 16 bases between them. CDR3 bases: TGCGCCAGCAGCGACGGGACGTCGGTTACTGAAGCTTTCTTT. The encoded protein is CASSDGTSVTEAFF.

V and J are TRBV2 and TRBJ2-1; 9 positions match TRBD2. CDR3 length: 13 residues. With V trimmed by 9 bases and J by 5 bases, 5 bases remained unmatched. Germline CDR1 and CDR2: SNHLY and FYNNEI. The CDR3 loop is CARSGRPDNEQFF. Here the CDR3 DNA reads TGTGCCAGGAGCGGGAGGCCAGACAATGAGCAGTTCTTC.

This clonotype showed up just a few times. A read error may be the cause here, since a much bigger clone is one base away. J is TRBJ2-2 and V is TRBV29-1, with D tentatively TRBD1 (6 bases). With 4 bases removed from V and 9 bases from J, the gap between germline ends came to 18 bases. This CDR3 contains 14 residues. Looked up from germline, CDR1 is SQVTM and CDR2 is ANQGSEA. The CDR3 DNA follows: TGCAGCGTTGCCGATACAGGGAGTACCAGGGAGCTGTTTTTT. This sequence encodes CSVADTGSTRELFF.

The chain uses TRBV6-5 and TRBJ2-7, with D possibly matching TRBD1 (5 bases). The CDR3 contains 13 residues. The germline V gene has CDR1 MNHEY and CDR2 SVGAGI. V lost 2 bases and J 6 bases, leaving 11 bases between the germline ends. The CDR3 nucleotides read TGTGCCAGCAGTTACAGGGGAAGTTTCGAGCAGTACTTC. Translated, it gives CASSYRGSFEQYF.